This TCR beta chain was documented in a study of cytotoxic CD8 clonotypes in ibrutinib-treated CLL. Study-level background: Response samples came after a median roughly 11 months of treatment, range 6 to 36. Whole-study findings and limits: Public clonotypes were seen rarely and were contracted or stable on treatment.

On this clone itself: Its antigen is as yet unknown.

This CDR3 region has 14 residues. The V and J ends lost 5 bases and 4 bases respectively, with 14 bases between them. CDR1 is SEHNR, CDR2 FQNEAQ, per germline (reference sequence). Profiled with immunoSEQ multiplex PCR; TCRdb holds only in-frame clones, not every one. The data hold tens of thousands of clones, with 90% observed a single time. The receptor's source is a human donor with chronic lymphocytic leukemia. V is TRBV7-9 and J is TRBJ1-2; D is undetermined. Material: PBMCs, obtained after 12 months of ibrutinib treatment. CDR3 sequence reads: CASSQGGRLYGYTF. The CDR3, as DNA: TGTGCCAGCAGCCAAGGTGGCAGACTCTATGGCTACACCTTC.